Each of the 29 T cell receptor beta chains below was sequenced from the same sample in a study of shared clonotypes between healthy human individuals. Generated by immunoSEQ multiplex PCR, the TCRdb table keeps only in-frame clones and is missing some. The table shows about 600,000 clones, with about 96% occurring only once. The specimen was naive CD4+ T cells sorted from blood. Subset here: CD45RA+ positively selected. These receptors were obtained from a woman in her thirties in good health.

The chain is built from TRBV9 and TRBJ2-5; 10 bases map to TRBD1. V shed 6 bases, J shed 5 bases, and the junction held 10 bases outside the gene matches. This CDR3 is built from 15 residues. Germline assignment: CDR1 SGDLS and CDR2 YYNGEE. CDR3: CASTPGTGAIETQYF. The DNA of the CDR3 is TGTGCCAGCACCCCCGGGACAGGGGCCATTGAGACCCAGTACTTC.

The genes are TRBV19 and TRBJ2-2; D is perhaps TRBD2 (5 bases). Trimming removed 3 bases from V and 1 base from J, with 9 bases in between. The V gene's germline CDR1 is LNHDA and CDR2 SQIVND (reference sequence). This CDR3 is built from 15 residues. The CDR3 is CASSIYSGNTGELFF. CDR3 bases: TGTGCCAGTAGTATCTACAGCGGGAACACCGGGGAGCTGTTTTTT.

This clone appeared once. The V gene is TRBV10-1, the J gene TRBJ2-1, with 9 bases that match TRBD2. Germline assignment: CDR1 WNHNN and CDR2 SYGVQD (reference sequence). V shed 2 bases and J 5 bases; nucleotides not matched to a gene: 4. CDR3 length: 15 amino acids. The CDR3 reads CASSEASGTHNEQFF. The CDR3 DNA reads TGCGCCAGCAGTGAGGCTAGCGGGACCCACAATGAGCAGTTCTTC.

The CDR3 sequence: CASGVSGGRNTDTQYF. CDR3 in DNA: TGTGCCAGCGGTGTTTCGGGAGGACGTAACACAGATACGCAGTATTTT. The chain carries TRBV7-2 and TRBJ2-3; 7 positions match TRBD2. In germline, CDR1 is SGHTA, CDR2 FQGNSA. Trimming took 8 bases from V and 2 from J; bases not matched to a gene: 13. The CDR3 loop spans 16 amino acids.

The V call is TRBV28, the J call TRBJ2-5; the D gene is possibly TRBD1 (6 bases). Germline V gene data show CDR1 as MDHEN and CDR2 as SYDVKM. The length of the CDR3 is 15 residues. Trimming shortened V by 1 base and J by 2 bases, and 11 bases separated the two germline ends. The chain's CDR3 is CASSLYWTAQETQYF. The CDR3 bases are TGTGCCAGCAGTTTATATTGGACAGCTCAAGAGACCCAGTACTTC.

The rearrangement uses TRBV6-1 and TRBJ2-5; TRBD2 matches 10 bases. CDR3 size: 15 residues. The V gene's germline CDR1 is MNHNS and CDR2 SASEGT. V was clipped by 5 bases and J by 5 bases; unmatched bases: 8. The DNA of the CDR3 is TGTGCCAGCAGTAGTTCCCTAGCGGGAGTTGAGACCCAGTACTTC. Translated: CASSSSLAGVETQYF.

The chain recombines TRBV11-2 with TRBJ2-5; tentative D call: TRBD2 (5 bases). Germline-derived CDR1 and CDR2 are SGHAT and FQNNGV. This CDR3 contains 11 residues. V was trimmed by 6 bases and J by 7 bases, leaving 9 bases between them. The CDR3, as DNA: TGTGCCAGCAGTGCCGGGGTGACCCAGTACTTC. It codes for CASSAGVTQYF.

V gene TRBV7-9 combines with J gene TRBJ2-2; 9 positions match TRBD2. This CDR3 comprises 15 residues. CDR1 SEHNR and CDR2 FQNEAQ come from the germline V gene (reference sequence). J lost 2 bases, V lost 5 bases, and 3 bases had no gene match. CDR3 DNA sequence: TGTGCCAGCAGCCCGGGACTAGCAAACACCGGGGAGCTGTTTTTT. It translates to CASSPGLANTGELFF.

The genes are TRBV29-1 and TRBJ2-3; D is uncertain. Trimming took 6 bases from V and 0 from J, leaving 10 bases between them. Germline values: CDR1 SQVTM, CDR2 ANQGSEA. The CDR3 has 13 residues. The CDR3 protein is CSVAPQSTDTQYF. For the CDR3, the DNA is TGCAGCGTAGCTCCTCAGAGCACAGATACGCAGTATTTT.

This rearrangement joins TRBV10-3 to TRBJ2-2, with TRBD1 as a possible D gene (6 bases). The CDR3 is 12 residues long. The germline V gene encodes CDR1 ENHRY and CDR2 SYGVKD. Trimming removed 8 bases from V and 9 bases from J, with 13 bases in between. This CDR3 is CAIARGGRELFF. CDR3 nucleotides: TGTGCCATCGCCAGGGGTGGTCGGGAGCTGTTTTTT.

The V and J genes are TRBV7-9 and TRBJ1-1, with TRBD1 as a possible D gene (6 bases). The CDR3 is 14 residues long. Germline CDR1 SEHNR, CDR2 FQNEAQ (reference sequence). Trimming cost V 5 bases and J 11 bases, with 21 bases left between them. In DNA form, the CDR3 reads TGTGCCAGCAGCGAGCGTACAGGGCGGGCTGGGGCTTTCTTT. It is translated as CASSERTGRAGAFF.

The CDR3 nucleotides read TGTGCCAGTAGTATAGTAGCAGGGCGAACTTCCTACGAGCAGTACTTC. This codes for CASSIVAGRTSYEQYF. The chain recombines TRBV19 with TRBJ2-7, with a tentative D call TRBD1 (5 bases). Germline loops: CDR1 LNHDA, CDR2 SQIVND (reference sequence). This CDR3 is built from 16 residues. Between the trimmed V and J ends, which lost 1 base and 1 base, there was a span of 14 bases.

The rearrangement links TRBV7-2 to TRBJ1-2; D gene uncertain. The germline V gene encodes CDR1 SGHTA and CDR2 FQGNSA. Trimming took off 1 base at V and 2 bases at J, with 8 bases between the two ends. The CDR3 contains 14 residues. The CDR3 loop is CASSLEGGNYGYTF. CDR3 DNA sequence: TGTGCCAGCAGCTTAGAGGGCGGCAACTATGGCTACACCTTC.

The gene calls are TRBV10-3 and TRBJ1-4; the match to TRBD1 covers 7 bases. V lost 6 bases and J lost 8; bases outside the gene matches: 6. The CDR3 is 13 amino acids. The germline V gene encodes CDR1 ENHRY and CDR2 SYGVKD. The CDR3 DNA is TGTGCCATCAGCACCATGACAGGGGAAAAACTGTTTTTT. Translation: CAISTMTGEKLFF.

V and J are TRBV5-1 and TRBJ2-1, with a possible D match to TRBD2 (5 bases). CDR3 size: 14 residues. From germline, CDR1 is SGHRS and CDR2 YFSETQ. V was shortened by 0 bases and J by 3 bases, with 7 bases between the two germline ends. The CDR3 reads CASSLGDYYNEQFF. CDR3 DNA: TGCGCCAGCAGCTTGGGAGACTACTACAATGAGCAGTTCTTC.

This chain joins TRBV5-1 and TRBJ2-7, with D perhaps TRBD1 or TRBD2 (5 bases each). CDR3 size: 14 residues. The germline V and J ends were trimmed by 6 bases and 5 bases, with 18 bases remaining between them. Germline CDR1 reads SGHRS; CDR2 reads YFSETQ. For the CDR3, the DNA is TGCGCCAGCACGACGGCAGCAGGGCGGGACGAGCAGTACTTC. Translation: CASTTAAGRDEQYF.

This sequence joins TRBV15 and TRBJ2-7; D ambiguous. The CDR3 covers 13 residues. Trimming took off 0 bases at V and 13 bases at J, with 16 bases between the two ends. Germline-derived CDR1 and CDR2 are LNHNV and YYDKDF (reference sequence). The CDR3 DNA follows: TGTGCCACCAGCAGAGATTCCAATTACGAGTTATACTTC. Protein sequence: CATSRDSNYELYF.

Turning to this clone: The same CDR3 arises from other DNA sequences in this sample as well. This chain connects TRBV5-1 to TRBJ2-3; D may match TRBD1 or TRBD2 (5 bases each). Germline CDR1 SGHRS, CDR2 YFSETQ. V dropped 0 bases and J dropped 0 bases, with 5 bases sitting between them. The CDR3 consists of 14 residues. The CDR3 coding sequence is TGCGCCAGCAGCTTGGGGGGGAGCACAGATACGCAGTATTTT. Amino acids: CASSLGGSTDTQYF.

A few counts support this clone. This chain joins TRBV7-7 and TRBJ2-7, with TRBD1 identical over 9 bases. CDR3 size: 14 residues. V dropped 1 base and J dropped 6; count of bases not matched to a gene: 4. Germline lookup yields CDR1 SSHAT and CDR2 FNYEAQ (reference sequence). The DNA of the CDR3 is TGTGCCAGCAGCTTAGAGGACAGGGGTACCGAGCAGTACTTC. The encoded protein is CASSLEDRGTEQYF.

The chain employs TRBV10-3 and TRBJ1-3, with no clear D. V was clipped by 6 bases and J by 0 bases, with 12 bases between them. The CDR3 extends over 15 amino acids. Germline values: CDR1 ENHRY, CDR2 SYGVKD. The CDR3 protein is CAIRTTAVSGNTIYF. CDR3 bases: TGTGCCATCAGGACAACAGCGGTCTCTGGAAACACCATATATTTT.

The gene calls are TRBV6-5 and TRBJ1-1; 8 bases fit TRBD1. Germline CDR1 and CDR2: MNHEY and SVGAGI. There are 13 residues in the CDR3. V was pared by 6 bases and J by 6 bases, with 6 bases of the junction left unmatched. CDR3 residues: CASRELTGAEAFF. CDR3 nucleotide sequence: TGTGCCAGCAGGGAGCTGACAGGGGCTGAAGCTTTCTTT.

The V and J genes are TRBV13 and TRBJ1-4; D call uncertain. CDR1 is PRHDT, CDR2 FYEKMQ, per germline (reference sequence). Trimming stripped 2 bases from V and 7 bases from J, with 8 bases between. CDR3 size: 13 residues. CDR3 region: CASSLRRLEKLFF. CDR3 coding DNA: TGTGCCAGCAGCTTAAGACGGCTTGAAAAACTGTTTTTT.

There are a few counts of this clone. V and J are TRBV7-9 and TRBJ1-4, with unresolved D. The CDR3 loop spans 12 amino acids. The germline CDR1 and CDR2 sequences are SEHNR and FQNEAQ (reference sequence). The V end was cut by 10 bases, the J end by 8 bases, with 14 bases between. This CDR3 is CATDSLGEKLFF. The DNA for the CDR3 is TGTGCCACCGACTCTTTGGGGGAAAAACTGTTTTTT. The full variable domain, its missing parts supplied by reference TRBV7-9 and TRBJ1-4, is DTGVSQNPRHKITKRGQNVTFRCDPISEHNRLYWYRQTLGQGPEFLTYFQNEAQLEKSRLLSDRFSAERPKGSFSTLEIQRTEQGDSAMYLCATDSLGEKLFFGSGTQLSVL.

This clone was seen once. The genes are TRBV5-4 and TRBJ1-4, with a weak D call TRBD1 (5 bases). V was shortened by 4 bases and J by 4 bases, with 8 bases between the two germline ends. Germline V gives CDR1 SGHNT, CDR2 YYREEE (reference sequence). The CDR3 loop spans 13 amino acids. CDR3 loop: CASSLRGNEKLFF. The CDR3 bases are TGTGCCAGCAGCCTGAGGGGTAATGAAAAACTGTTTTTT.

Worth noting for this clone: The same CDR3 arises from other DNA sequences in this sample as well. This chain links TRBV9 with TRBJ2-3; D remains unclear. The CDR3 extends over 14 amino acids. Between the trimmed V and J ends, which lost 0 bases and 0 bases, there was a span of 5 bases. Germline V lookup: CDR1 SGDLS, CDR2 YYNGEE. DNA of the CDR3: TGTGCCAGCAGCGTAGCCGGGAGCACAGATACGCAGTATTTT. As protein: CASSVAGSTDTQYF.

The chain couples TRBV4-1 to TRBJ2-1; 10 nucleotides match TRBD2. Germline loops: CDR1 MGHRA, CDR2 YSYEKL. Trimming at V came to 4 bases and at J to 3 bases, leaving 9 bases not matched to a gene. The length of the CDR3 is 17 residues. The CDR3 DNA follows: TGCGCCAGCAGCCTTGGGACGGCTAGCGGGAGCTACAATGAGCAGTTCTTC. Translated, it gives CASSLGTASGSYNEQFF.

The rearrangement joins TRBV29-1 to TRBJ2-5; 8 bases line up with TRBD1. CDR1 is SQVTM and CDR2 is ANQGSEA in the germline V gene. The V and J ends lost 4 bases and 11 bases, in that order; junction bases with no gene match: 12. There are 13 residues in the CDR3. The CDR3 nucleotides read TGCAGCGTTGGGGGTAGGACAGGGTGGGAGCAGTACTTC. Translated, it gives CSVGGRTGWEQYF.

As DNA, the CDR3 is TGCGCCAGCAGCTTGGTTTTCGGGTTCGACTCCCGGGTTGCAGATACGCAGTATTTT. Protein: CASSLVFGFDSRVADTQYF. V gene TRBV5-1 combines with J gene TRBJ2-3; D is uncertain. The CDR3 loop spans 19 amino acids. Trimming took 0 bases from V and 4 from J, leaving 24 bases between them. The germline V gene has CDR1 SGHRS and CDR2 YFSETQ.

V and J are TRBV7-9 and TRBJ2-2, with TRBD1 identical over 7 bases. V was pared by 1 base and J by 3 bases, with 2 bases of the junction left unmatched. Germline V gene lookup returns CDR1 SEHNR and CDR2 FQNEAQ (reference sequence). This CDR3 is built from 15 residues. The CDR3 region is CASSLVQGDTGELFF. The CDR3 nucleotides read TGTGCCAGCAGCTTAGTGCAGGGGGACACCGGGGAGCTGTTTTTT.